The rows below give T cell receptor beta chains drawn from one sample of a study of blood T cell repertoires in COVID-19. TCRdb keeps only in-frame clones here, not all; method: immunoSEQ multiplex PCR. This sample carries about 210,000 clones, around 83% of them seen once, and the ten largest clones take less than 3.5%. Sequencing was performed on peripheral blood. The receptors were gathered from a man aged 45-65 years with active or convalescent COVID-19. Both conserved end residues are part of each CDR3. A D gene is named only where the DNA matches it firmly. Size tells how often a clone was seen (once, few, many) or the class of an expanded clone, and some rows leave it out.

clone size: NA; D gene: NA; V gene: TRBV28; J gene: TRBJ2-4; CDR3 DNA: TGTGCCAGCAGTCCCCTCAGGCAGTTCAAAAACATTCAGTACTTC; CDR3 protein: CASSPLRQFKNIQYF
clone size: NA; D gene: TRBD2; V gene: TRBV14; J gene: TRBJ2-1; CDR3 DNA: TGTGCCAGCAGCCAACAACCGGGACTAGCCTACCATGAGCAGTTCTTC; CDR3 protein: CASSQQPGLAYHEQFF
clone size: NA; D gene: NA; V gene: TRBV19; J gene: TRBJ1-5; CDR3 DNA: TGTGCCACCATAGGAAGGCAGGGAAGCAATCAGCCCCAGCATTTT; CDR3 protein: CATIGRQGSNQPQHF
clone size: NA; D gene: TRBD1; V gene: TRBV19; J gene: TRBJ1-2; CDR3 DNA: TGTGCCAGTAGTATATCGGGACAGGGATTGGGCGGCTACACCTTC; CDR3 protein: CASSISGQGLGGYTF
clone size: once; D gene: TRBD2; V gene: TRBV27; J gene: TRBJ2-7; CDR3 DNA: TGTGCCAGCAGTCCGTCCTCGGGGAGCGGGAGACCCTACGAGCAGTACTTC; CDR3 protein: CASSPSSGSGRPYEQYF
clone size: NA; D gene: TRBD2; V gene: TRBV6-5; J gene: TRBJ2-7; CDR3 DNA: TGTGCCAGCAGTAGCGGGGTGCTCCCCTACGAGCAGTACTTC; CDR3 protein: CASSSGVLPYEQYF
clone size: NA; D gene: NA; V gene: TRBV29-1; J gene: TRBJ1-1; CDR3 DNA: TGCAGCGTTGGGAATACAGGGAACACTGAAGCTTTCTTT; CDR3 protein: CSVGNTGNTEAFF
clone size: NA; D gene: NA; V gene: TRBV7-2; J gene: TRBJ1-1; CDR3 DNA: TGTGCCAGCAGGTACCGGACAGTTATGAACACTGAAGCTTTCTTT; CDR3 protein: CASRYRTVMNTEAFF
clone size: NA; D gene: TRBD1; V gene: TRBV5-1; J gene: TRBJ2-1; CDR3 DNA: TGCGCCAGCAGCCCGGCCTGGACAGGGAATGAGCAGTTCTTC; CDR3 protein: CASSPAWTGNEQFF
clone size: NA; D gene: NA; V gene: TRBV5-8; J gene: TRBJ1-6; CDR3 DNA: TGTGCCAGCAGCTTGGTTACCGGGAGCGAGAATTCACCCCTCCACTTT; CDR3 protein: CASSLVTGSENSPLHF
clone size: NA; D gene: NA; V gene: TRBV9; J gene: TRBJ2-1; CDR3 DNA: TGTGCCAGCAGCGAACCTGAGGTAGGGCTAGCCGATGAGCAGTTCTTC; CDR3 protein: CASSEPEVGLADEQFF
clone size: NA; D gene: NA; V gene: TRBV7-2; J gene: TRBJ2-3; CDR3 DNA: TGTGCCAGCAGCCCTGGACTTAGCACAGATACGCAGTATTTT; CDR3 protein: CASSPGLSTDTQYF
clone size: once; D gene: TRBD1; V gene: TRBV7-2; J gene: TRBJ1-5; CDR3 DNA: TGTGCCAGCAGTCGACAGGGAACGCAGCCCCAGCATTTT; CDR3 protein: CASSRQGTQPQHF
clone size: NA; D gene: NA; V gene: TRBV6-5; J gene: TRBJ1-1; CDR3 DNA: TGTGCCAGCATCCACCAGGGTTGGGCTTTCTTT; CDR3 protein: CASIHQGWAFF